Sequencing of this T cell receptor (beta chain) was carried out in a study of blood T cell repertoires in COVID-19. Study background: Acute and convalescent COVID-19 samples came from the United States, Italy and Spain. PBMCs, B-cell-depleted T cells, or T cells provided the cDNA or gDNA that made up the material.

The CDR3 contains 15 residues. Deletions cut 1 base from V and 2 bases from J, with 12 bases between. Germline V gene sequence: CDR1 LGHNA, CDR2 YNFKEQ. In the source study's methods: Cell counts per sample came from amplifying reference gene primers. Assay used: immunoSEQ multiplex PCR; TCRdb lists only in-frame clones, some missing. V and J calls and clone size are copied from that table; D and trimming were computed from the DNA. This sample has fewer than 120,000 clones; more than 70% occur once, and the top ten carry around 3.2%. The chain is built from TRBV4-2 and TRBJ2-7, with D tentatively TRBD2 (5 bases). Material: peripheral blood. The TCR sequence derives from a woman between 45 and 60 years old with acute or convalescent COVID-19. CDR3 sequence: CASSQGSGSAYEQYF. CDR3 bases: TGTGCCAGCAGCCAAGGTTCGGGGTCCGCCTACGAGCAGTACTTC.